This T cell receptor beta chain was profiled in a study of beta chain features in type 1 diabetes (dated by TCRdb to the late 2010s). Background for the entire study: Patients and healthy donors did not differ in mean age, gender distribution, total cell number or subset yield. Regulatory and stem cell-like memory subsets were obtained from only 8 patients and about eight healthy donors, while naive and central memory subsets were obtained from all 30 or so donors. The study compared the TCRB repertoires of sorted circulating CD4+ T cell subsets in recently diagnosed type 1 diabetes patients with those in matched healthy donors. A total of 90 million to 130 million sorted cells were examined across all samples, and a strong correlation was observed between cell number per subset and RNA yield. Here is what the overall study found, with its caveats: Only small numbers of individuals were included in the HLA sub-analyses, which left unresolved whether HLA type had any influence on TCRB rearrangement. Because cDNA was sequenced instead of genomic DNA, highly expressing activated cells could be over-represented, though the groups showed no difference in activation or CD3 levels. PCR may preferentially amplify shorter templates, but because patient and control samples were amplified and corrected together, any resulting skew would affect both groups equally. Naive, central memory and regulatory TCRB repertoires appeared to be more alike among patients than among healthy donors. Type 1 diabetes patients showed a moderate but significant shortening of TCRB CDR3 length in all four CD4+ subsets. Fewer insertions and more nucleotide deletions at VDJ recombination sites were observed in patients with type 1 diabetes, implying thymic rearrangement abnormalities.

All of the isolated RNA was reverse transcribed with the High Capacity cDNA Reverse Transcription Kit, so expressed TCRB transcripts were sequenced. Naive, central memory and regulatory T cell samples underwent deep immunoSEQ sequencing, averaging approximately 3.5 million total reads per sample. After sorted cells were lysed in RLT buffer, RNA was extracted with DNase-treated RNeasy Micro or Mini kits, with the choice depending on cell number. To prevent cross-contamination, every cell subset was processed on its own, while patient and healthy donor samples were processed together. The immunoSEQ multiplex PCR was used to amplify TCRB sequences from cDNA, yielding 87-bp fragments that span the CDR3 region. Amplicons were sequenced on the Illumina HiSeq platform. In the original analysis: PCR bias was corrected computationally using synthetic template baselines, and reads within Hamming distance 2 were collapsed, with unmergeable singletons discarded. Reads were aligned to IMGT to assign V, D and J genes, CDR3 length, and insertions or deletions at six rearrangement sites. Within each subset, clonotype counts were normalized to the number of sorted cells before true diversity and Gini coefficients were calculated with the tcR R package. The overlap coefficient, calculated on TCRB nucleotide sequences, was used to quantify repertoire sharing. As a proxy for the pre-selection repertoire, out-of-frame TCRB sequences from naive cells were analyzed. The clones in this table, taken by TCRdb from immuneACCESS, are in-frame only. Not every clone is retained; where verified, under half of the shortfall comes from an unresolved V gene, and the cause of the rest is unknown. V and J calls and clone size are copied from that table; D and trimming were computed from the DNA. The sample table shows about 410,000 clones, and approximately 15% are seen once. The top ten hold about 0.034% of the sample.

Each donor gave one peripheral blood draw, about 110 mL on average, collected into heparinised tubes. Using a panel that included CD45RO, CCR7, CD25, CD127, CD95 and CD27, naive, central memory, regulatory and stem cell-like memory CD4+ T cells were sorted on a BD FACSAria II. Every sorted population had a purity above 98%. PBMCs were isolated right away by Lymphoprep density gradient centrifugation and were stained directly, without culture. So that batch effects would be minimized, each experiment stained and sorted samples in pairs, pairing one healthy donor with one patient. Sequences MNHNS (CDR1) and SASEGT (CDR2) are obtained from the germline V gene. The junction shows trimming of 0 bases on V and 5 bases on J, and the gene matches do not reach 12 bases of it. The CDR3 covers 18 residues, taking in both the cysteine and the phenylalanine. Only the CDR3 part of the read is kept: 54 bases, read in frame from the first base.

Details on this clone: It lacks a known antigen. Base qualities are not provided; no much larger clone lies one nucleotide away.

The sample consisted of naive CD4+ T cells from blood. The label giving this sample's cell subset or site can be read as: true naive CD4+ T cells. This TCR derives from a man aged 25-45 years in good health. Recombination joined TRBV6-1 with TRBJ2-1; 8 middle bases align to TRBD2. Here the CDR3 is given as CASSEAPPGLGLNNEQFF. Here is the DNA: TGTGCCAGCAGTGAAGCCCCACCGGGACTAGGATTAAACAATGAGCAGTTCTTC.